What follows are 14 T cell receptor beta chains derived from one specimen sequenced in a study of T-cell reconstitution after alpha-beta-depleted transplantation in children. Preparation of the TCRbeta library was carried out with unique molecular identifiers. TCRdb analysed the PCR reads with MiXCR anew, one entry per CDR3 protein. The profile shows 400,000 to 500,000 distinct CDR3 sequences, about 11% of them singletons. The sequencing used PBMCs from the stem cell graft donor, collected from the stem cell graft. The source is a human donor who donated a stem cell graft to a child with acute myeloid leukemia.

The sample holds a few counts of this clonotype. The rearrangement joins TRBV7-9 to TRBJ1-4; D remains unclear. Germline V gene sequence: CDR1 SEHNR, CDR2 FQNEAQ (reference sequence). The CDR3 spans 13 residues. V was clipped by 2 bases and J by 8 bases, with 9 bases between them. The CDR3 loop reads CASSLIPGEKLFF. The DNA of the CDR3 is TGTGCCAGCAGCTTAATTCCCGGGGAAAAACTGTTTTTT.

This chain joins TRBV5-1 and TRBJ1-1; no reliable D call. Trimming removed 0 bases from V and 3 bases from J, with 9 bases in between. The length of the CDR3 is 14 residues. Germline V CDR1 and CDR2: SGHRS, YFSETQ. This chain's CDR3 is CASSLDGWDTEAFF. The CDR3 DNA is TGCGCCAGCAGCTTGGATGGGTGGGACACTGAAGCTTTCTTT.

CDR3 residues: CASSSKTGTSRETQYF. The CDR3 coding sequence is TGCGCCAGCAGCTCAAAAACCGGGACTAGTCGTGAGACCCAGTACTTC. The rearrangement links TRBV5-1 to TRBJ2-5; the match to TRBD2 covers 8 bases. Unmatched junction bases numbered 12, after V lost 3 bases and J lost 5 bases. Germline assignment: CDR1 SGHRS and CDR2 YFSETQ. The CDR3 length is 16 residues.

The genes are TRBV10-3 and TRBJ2-5; 7 bases align to TRBD1. V dropped 6 bases and J dropped 5; count of bases not matched to a gene: 6. CDR1 ENHRY and CDR2 SYGVKD come from the germline V gene. There are 13 residues in the CDR3. CDR3 nucleotide sequence: TGTGCCATCAGGACAGGGTATGGGGAGACCCAGTACTTC. Encoded protein: CAIRTGYGETQYF.

Only a few counts were recorded for this clonotype. The chain recombines TRBV12-3 or TRBV12-4 with TRBJ2-7; 11 bases fit TRBD1. There are 14 residues in the CDR3. J lost 3 bases, V lost 5 bases, and 3 bases had no gene match. CDR3 nucleotide sequence: TGTGCCAGCAGTCGGGGACAGGGGGACTACGAGCAGTACTTC. Translated, it gives CASSRGQGDYEQYF.

V gene TRBV6-5 combines with J gene TRBJ1-4; the D gene is possibly TRBD1 (5 bases). The CDR3 has 14 residues. Trimming left V 0 bases short and J 13 bases short, with 15 bases between. Per germline, CDR1 MNHEY and CDR2 SVGAGI. The CDR3 DNA reads as TGTGCCAGCAGTTACTCGAGAGGGGACGGAAGACTGTTTTTT. It specifies CASSYSRGDGRLFF.

This chain uses TRBV5-1 with TRBJ2-3; TRBD2 aligns across 8 bases. V was clipped by 0 bases and J by 0 bases; unmatched bases: 3. CDR1 SGHRS and CDR2 YFSETQ come from the germline V gene. The length of the CDR3 is 16 residues. CDR3 nucleotides: TGCGCCAGCAGCTTGGTGTCTAGCGGGAGCACAGATACGCAGTATTTT. Its translation: CASSLVSSGSTDTQYF.

This clonotype was observed many times. This chain connects TRBV6-1 to TRBJ1-2, with TRBD1 matching over 11 bases. The V and J ends lost 9 bases and 3 bases, in that order; junction bases with no gene match: 3. The CDR3 consists of 13 residues. CDR1 is MNHNS, CDR2 SASEGT, per germline. CDR3 residues: CASWTGGDYGYTF. As DNA, the CDR3 is TGTGCCAGTTGGACAGGGGGCGACTATGGCTACACCTTC.

This clonotype was detected a few times. The CDR3 DNA sequence: TGCAGTGCTGGAGCTGGGGTCAATCAGCCCCAGCATTTT. This translates into CSAGAGVNQPQHF. The V and J genes are TRBV20-1 and TRBJ1-5; D is unclear. Germline V gene sequence: CDR1 DFQATT, CDR2 SNEGSKA (reference sequence). CDR3 length: 13 residues. The germline V and J ends were trimmed by 5 bases and 3 bases, with 11 bases remaining between them.

This clonotype has a handful of counts. The chain links TRBV20-1 to TRBJ2-3; 7 nucleotides agree with TRBD2. This CDR3 is built from 15 residues. Germline trimming cut 0 bases from V and 4 bases from J; bases unmatched to any gene: 7. In germline, CDR1 is DFQATT, CDR2 SNEGSKA (reference sequence). The CDR3 DNA reads TGCAGTGCTAGAGACGGGGGAGGGCCGGCAGATACGCAGTATTTT. Its protein is CSARDGGGPADTQYF.

This clonotype appeared many times. The chain carries TRBV20-1 and TRBJ2-7, with 7 bases matching TRBD1. Germline V gene sequence: CDR1 DFQATT, CDR2 SNEGSKA (reference sequence). After removal of 5 bases from V and 1 base from J, the junction contained 11 bases not matched to a gene. CDR3 length: 15 residues. The CDR3 region is CSASTRDRFSYEQYF. CDR3 nucleotides: TGCAGTGCTTCTACCCGGGACAGATTTTCCTACGAGCAGTACTTC.

The J gene is TRBJ2-1, the V gene TRBV18; 9 bases are a match to TRBD2. V shed 3 bases and J 2 bases; nucleotides not matched to a gene: 5. From germline, CDR1 is KGHSH and CDR2 LQKENI. This CDR3 region has 16 residues. The CDR3 region is CASSPRAGGAYNEQFF. The CDR3 bases are TGTGCCAGCTCACCTCGGGCGGGAGGGGCCTACAATGAGCAGTTCTTC.

This clonotype has just a few counts. This chain joins TRBV20-1 and TRBJ2-4; D not certain. The CDR3 contains 13 residues. The V end lost 0 bases, the J end lost 6 bases, and 9 bases lay between the germline ends. Germline V CDR1 and CDR2: DFQATT, SNEGSKA (reference sequence). CDR3 coding DNA: TGCAGTGCTAGAGAGTCCCCCGTAAACATTCAGTACTTC. It specifies CSARESPVNIQYF.

This clonotype was found a few times. The genes are TRBV7-8 and TRBJ2-7, with D possibly being TRBD1 (5 bases). The germline V gene encodes CDR1 SGHVS and CDR2 FQNEAQ. Trimming cost V 4 bases and J 0 bases, with 10 bases left between them. CDR3 length: 14 amino acids. As DNA, the CDR3 is TGTGCCAGCAGCTCGACAGAGTACTCCTACGAGCAGTACTTC. Protein sequence: CASSSTEYSYEQYF.